This passage covers 32 T cell receptor beta chains from one sample sequenced in a study of CD8 T cells in Susac syndrome. The authors reverse transcribed roughly 0.45 to 1 ug RNA with random hexamers. One entry per CDR3 protein, called by TCRdb with MiXCR from the immunoSEQ multiplex PCR reads. The data hold under 200,000 distinct CDR3 sequences, with around 92% observed a single time. The sample comprised CD4+ T cells from PBMCs. Receptor source: a human donor in good health.

The genes are TRBV4-2 and TRBJ1-2; D perhaps matches TRBD1 (5 bases). Germline V gives CDR1 LGHNA, CDR2 YNFKEQ. This CDR3 contains 14 residues. V lost 1 base to trimming and J lost 2 bases, with 8 bases between them. The CDR3 DNA follows: TGTGCCAGCAGCCAAGGGGGGACCAACTATGGCTACACCTTC. Translated, it gives CASSQGGTNYGYTF.

The gene calls are TRBV18 and TRBJ2-5, with D unresolved. CDR3 length: 14 residues. Per the germline V gene, CDR1 is KGHSH and CDR2 is LQKENI. The ends were cut back, 3 bases at V and 2 bases at J, with 10 bases in the middle. In nucleotides, the CDR3 is TGTGCCAGCTCACCTCCCTCGGTACAAGAGACCCAGTACTTC. Encoded protein: CASSPPSVQETQYF.

V usage is TRBV18 and J usage is TRBJ2-7; 7 bases fit TRBD1. The V gene end was trimmed by 2 bases and the J gene end by 5 bases; junction bases not matched to a gene: 9. The CDR3 extends over 15 amino acids. From germline, CDR1 is KGHSH and CDR2 LQKENI. The CDR3 DNA reads TGTGCCAGCTCACCAAATACCCGACAGGGCGACGAGCAGTACTTC. As protein: CASSPNTRQGDEQYF.

The chain couples TRBV20-1 to TRBJ2-3; D possibly matches TRBD1 or TRBD2 (5 bases each). With 6 bases removed from V and 6 bases from J, the gap between germline ends came to 10 bases. Looked up from germline, CDR1 is DFQATT and CDR2 is SNEGSKA (reference sequence). This CDR3 region has 11 residues. The CDR3 protein is CSAGTRDTQYF. Here the CDR3 DNA reads TGCAGTGCCGGGACCCGGGATACGCAGTATTTT.

The chain uses TRBV27 and TRBJ2-5; 8 bases match TRBD1. The J segment lost 6 bases and the V segment lost 8 bases, leaving 5 bases of the junction unmatched. This CDR3 is built from 12 residues. Germline V gene sequence: CDR1 MNHEY, CDR2 SMNVEV (reference sequence). The CDR3 loop is CASGGQGQTQYF. For the CDR3, the DNA is TGTGCCAGCGGAGGACAGGGACAGACCCAGTACTTC.

V gene TRBV28 combines with J gene TRBJ1-3, with D hard to call. CDR3 length: 15 amino acids. V lost 7 bases, J lost 3 bases, and 16 bases lay in between. CDR1 and CDR2 (germline): MDHEN, SYDVKM. CDR3 coding DNA: TGTGCCAGCAACATCAGTCCCCCGGTTGGAAACACCATATATTTT. Its protein is CASNISPPVGNTIYF.

The chain recombines TRBV18 with TRBJ2-7; TRBD1 agrees at 8 bases. This CDR3 has 15 amino acids. Per the germline V gene, CDR1 is KGHSH and CDR2 is LQKENI. V shed 4 bases and J 2 bases; nucleotides not matched to a gene: 7. CDR3 loop: CASSHRDRRTYEQYF. The CDR3 DNA reads as TGTGCCAGCTCACACCGGGACAGGAGAACCTACGAGCAGTACTTC.

V gene TRBV29-1 combines with J gene TRBJ1-5; D perhaps matches TRBD1 (5 bases). The V end was cut by 7 bases, the J end by 1 base, with 14 bases between. Germline CDR1 is SQVTM and CDR2 is ANQGSEA. The CDR3 extends over 14 amino acids. CDR3 sequence: CSAGGADSNQPQHF. CDR3 bases: TGCAGCGCCGGAGGGGCGGACAGCAATCAGCCCCAGCATTTT.

The chain links TRBV28 to TRBJ2-6, with 11 nucleotides matching TRBD2. The germline V gene has CDR1 MDHEN and CDR2 SYDVKM. The CDR3 spans 17 residues. J gave up 3 bases and V 5 bases, and 6 bases lay outside the gene matches. CDR3 bases: TGTGCCAGCAGTGGGACTAGCGGCCCTTATGGGGCCAACGTCCTGACTTTC. Protein sequence: CASSGTSGPYGANVLTF.

This clonotype was seen just once. This chain links TRBV10-3 with TRBJ2-1; the D gene is possibly TRBD2 (5 bases). CDR3 length: 16 residues. CDR1 and CDR2 (germline): ENHRY, SYGVKD. V shed 1 base and J shed 4 bases, with 14 bases lying between them. The CDR3 is CAISEWSSPTYNEQFF. The CDR3 nucleotides are TGTGCCATCAGTGAGTGGTCTAGCCCTACTTACAATGAGCAGTTCTTC.

This rearrangement joins TRBV29-1 to TRBJ2-2; TRBD2 agrees at 15 bases. The CDR3 length is 14 residues. The junction had 4 bases not matched to a gene; V was cut back by 7 bases and J by 7 bases. Per the germline V gene, CDR1 is SQVTM and CDR2 is ANQGSEA. The CDR3 region is CSAGLAGGIGELFF. As DNA, the CDR3 is TGCAGCGCCGGACTAGCGGGAGGGATCGGGGAGCTGTTTTTT.

This chain joins TRBV5-1 and TRBJ1-5, with D perhaps TRBD1 (6 bases). Germline CDR1 is SGHRS and CDR2 is YFSETQ. The germline V and J ends were trimmed by 4 bases and 0 bases, with 11 bases remaining between them. The CDR3 has 15 residues. The CDR3 DNA reads as TGCGCCAGCAGCCCCAGGGGTGCTAGCAATCAGCCCCAGCATTTT. This codes for CASSPRGASNQPQHF. Full variable domain (rest looked up from reference TRBV5-1 and TRBJ1-5): KAGVTQTPRYLIKTRGQQVTLSCSPISGHRSVSWYQQTPGQGLQFLFEYFSETQRNKGNFPGRFSGRQFSNSRSEMNVSTLELGDSALYLCASSPRGASNQPQHFGDGTRLSIL.

With regard to this clonotype: The junction and the germline gene differ at one end; a read error may be behind it. V is TRBV9 and J is TRBJ2-2; perhaps TRBD2 as D (6 bases). CDR3 size: 16 residues. The V gene's germline CDR1 is SGDLS and CDR2 YYNGEE. The CDR3 DNA sequence: TGTGCCAGCAGCGTAGGGAGGGGACCGAACACCGGGGAGCTGTTCTTT. It translates to CASSVGRGPNTGELFF.

This clonotype was observed a handful of times. The V call is TRBV3-1, the J call TRBJ1-1; no definite D call. The germline CDR1 and CDR2 sequences are LGHDT and YNNKEL (reference sequence). CDR3 length: 15 residues. V lost 2 bases and J 1 base, leaving 11 bases between the germline ends. The CDR3 nucleotides are TGTGCCAGCAGCCAACCCGGACTGGGGAACACTGAAGCTTTCTTT. Its protein product is CASSQPGLGNTEAFF.

V is TRBV20-1 and J is TRBJ2-3; the D is unclear. The ends were cut back, 4 bases at V and 0 bases at J, with 11 bases in the middle. Germline V lookup: CDR1 DFQATT, CDR2 SNEGSKA (reference sequence). The CDR3 totals 14 residues. Here the CDR3 reads CSAIKPTSTDTQYF. DNA of the CDR3: TGCAGTGCTATCAAGCCTACTAGCACAGATACGCAGTATTTT.

The rearrangement joins TRBV27 to TRBJ1-5; D ambiguous. Deletions cut 6 bases from V and 4 bases from J, with 16 bases between. The CDR3 runs 15 residues. Germline loops: CDR1 MNHEY, CDR2 SMNVEV (reference sequence). CDR3 protein: CASSPYVTPNQPQHF. DNA of the CDR3: TGTGCCAGCAGCCCATACGTCACACCAAATCAGCCCCAGCATTTT.

The chain couples TRBV6-5 to TRBJ1-3, with D hard to call. V gave up 6 bases and J gave up 4 bases, with 10 bases separating them. The CDR3 spans 13 residues. CDR1 is MNHEY and CDR2 is SVGAGI in the germline V gene. CDR3 amino acids: CASSLVQGNTIYF. CDR3 DNA sequence: TGTGCCAGCAGCTTGGTGCAAGGAAACACCATATATTTT.

Only one count was recorded for this clonotype. The chain uses TRBV12-3 or TRBV12-4 and TRBJ2-2; D unclear. The CDR3 consists of 12 residues. Trimming stripped 3 bases from V and 8 bases from J, with 7 bases between. The DNA of the CDR3 is TGTGCCAGCAGTTTTTTAGAGGGGGAGCTGTTTTTT. It yields the protein CASSFLEGELFF.

CDR3 residues: CASSARTSTDTQYF. CDR3 sequence (DNA): TGTGCCAGCAGTGCCAGAACTAGCACAGATACGCAGTATTTT. The chain carries TRBV25-1 and TRBJ2-3; D unclear. This CDR3 contains 14 residues. Germline CDR1 MGHDK, CDR2 SYGVNS. The ends were cut back, 4 bases at V and 0 bases at J, with 8 bases in the middle.

The rearrangement joins TRBV6-1 to TRBJ2-6; D call uncertain. This CDR3 is built from 13 residues. Germline V gene data show CDR1 as MNHNS and CDR2 as SASEGT. V gave up 8 bases and J gave up 2 bases, with 7 bases separating them. The chain's CDR3 is CASLKAGANVLTF. Written as DNA, the CDR3 is TGTGCCAGCTTGAAAGCTGGGGCCAACGTCCTGACTTTC.

This clonotype was detected a few times. This chain links TRBV7-9 with TRBJ2-5; D gene unclear. CDR3 size: 14 residues. Germline V gene lookup returns CDR1 SEHNR and CDR2 FQNEAQ (reference sequence). V was shortened by 9 bases and J by 4 bases, with 18 bases between the two germline ends. CDR3 nucleotides: TGTGCCAGTAGCCTAAGGACGGTCCGAGAGACCCAGTACTTC. This gives the protein CASSLRTVRETQYF. The whole variable domain, filled in from reference TRBV7-9 and TRBJ2-5, reads DTGVSQNPRHKITKRGQNVTFRCDPISEHNRLYWYRQTLGQGPEFLTYFQNEAQLEKSRLLSDRFSAERPKGSFSTLEIQRTEQGDSAMYLCASSLRTVRETQYFGPGTRLLVL.

V is TRBV14 and J is TRBJ2-7; a weak D match, TRBD2 (6 bases). The V gene lost 4 bases and the J gene lost 0 bases, with 19 bases spanning the gap. Germline V gene data show CDR1 as SGHDN and CDR2 as FVKESK. There are 17 residues in the CDR3. The CDR3: CASSRVSGLPSSYEQYF. The CDR3, as DNA: TGTGCCAGCAGCCGAGTATCGGGACTTCCTAGCTCCTACGAGCAGTACTTC. The variable domain in full, with the rest retrieved from reference TRBV14 and TRBJ2-7, is EAGVTQFPSHSVIEKGQTVTLRCDPISGHDNLYWYRRVMGKEIKFLLHFVKESKQDESGMPNNRFLAERTGGTYSTLKVQPAELEDSGVYFCASSRVSGLPSSYEQYFGPGTRLTVT.

The genes are TRBV7-2 and TRBJ2-5, with TRBD2 identical over 9 bases. The germline V gene has CDR1 SGHTA and CDR2 FQGNSA. The CDR3 loop spans 15 amino acids. The ends lost 2 bases at V and 5 bases at J; junction bases unmatched: 6. The CDR3 DNA reads as TGTGCCAGCAGCTTATCAGCGGGGGGAGATGAGACCCAGTACTTC. It codes for CASSLSAGGDETQYF.

The V gene is TRBV7-2, the J gene TRBJ2-5; D call uncertain. The germline V gene has CDR1 SGHTA and CDR2 FQGNSA. This CDR3 contains 14 residues. Trimming removed 5 bases at V and 1 base at J, with 11 bases between. This CDR3 reads CASSALRVQETQYF. Written as DNA, the CDR3 is TGTGCCAGCAGCGCCCTCCGGGTCCAAGAGACCCAGTACTTC. Looking up the rest from reference TRBV7-2 and TRBJ2-5 gives the full variable domain: GAGVSQSPSNKVTEKGKDVELRCDPISGHTALYWYRQSLGQGLEFLIYFQGNSAPDKSGLPSDRFSAERTGGSVSTLTIQRTQQEDSAVYLCASSALRVQETQYFGPGTRLLVL.

The chain links TRBV11-2 to TRBJ2-7, with TRBD2 identical over 7 bases. The germline CDR1 and CDR2 sequences are SGHAT and FQNNGV. V was clipped by 1 base and J by 5 bases; unmatched bases: 2. The CDR3 spans 13 residues. The CDR3 DNA sequence: TGTGCCAGCAGCTTAGTCCGGGGGGACGAGCAGTACTTC. This gives the protein CASSLVRGDEQYF.

The chain is built from TRBV9 and TRBJ1-1, with D uncertain. The CDR3 spans 15 residues. Germline CDR1 and CDR2: SGDLS and YYNGEE. The V end lost 0 bases, the J end lost 1 base, and 10 bases lay between the germline ends. The chain's CDR3 is CASSVGHSGNTEAFF. The CDR3 DNA reads as TGTGCCAGCAGCGTAGGTCACTCCGGGAACACTGAAGCTTTCTTT.

For the CDR3, the DNA is TGTGCCAGCAGCTTGGGGGGTCGGGGAATGAACACTGAAGCTTTCTTT. It codes for CASSLGGRGMNTEAFF. The chain is built from TRBV5-6 and TRBJ1-1; D gene ambiguous. Germline-derived CDR1 and CDR2 are SGHDT and YYEEEE. CDR3 length: 16 residues. V was cut by 0 bases and J by 0 bases, with 12 bases left in between.

This clonotype was observed a handful of times. The rearrangement links TRBV6-1 to TRBJ2-7, with D unresolved. The CDR3 runs to 12 residues. V lost 8 bases and J lost 3, with 11 bases in between. In germline, CDR1 is MNHNS, CDR2 SASEGT. This CDR3 reads CASGRRHYEQYF. CDR3 DNA sequence: TGTGCCAGCGGGCGGCGGCACTACGAGCAGTACTTC.

V gene TRBV20-1 combines with J gene TRBJ2-5; TRBD1 aligns across 7 bases. The ends lost 1 base at V and 5 bases at J; junction bases unmatched: 4. Germline V gene lookup returns CDR1 DFQATT and CDR2 SNEGSKA (reference sequence). The CDR3 has 13 amino acids. CDR3: CSARGQGVETQYF. The CDR3 DNA sequence: TGCAGTGCTAGAGGACAGGGTGTGGAGACCCAGTACTTC.

In DNA, the CDR3 is TGCGCCAGCAGCAAGGGACTAGCGGGAGATGGCACCGGGGAGCTGTTTTTT. This gives the protein CASSKGLAGDGTGELFF. The chain couples TRBV5-1 to TRBJ2-2; 14 bases align to TRBD2. The germline V gene has CDR1 SGHRS and CDR2 YFSETQ. CDR3 size: 17 residues. J lost 4 bases, V lost 4 bases, and 6 bases had no gene match.

This chain connects TRBV29-1 to TRBJ2-5, with a weak D call TRBD2 (6 bases). The CDR3 extends over 18 amino acids. Germline CDR1 and CDR2: SQVTM and ANQGSEA. V was cut by 5 bases and J by 2 bases, with 27 bases left in between. CDR3 coding DNA: TGCAGCGTTCCACCCCCGCTAGCGAGACCTGAATATCAAGAGACCCAGTACTTC. As protein: CSVPPPLARPEYQETQYF.

CDR3 protein: CSVGGEWTPYEQYF. CDR3 coding DNA: TGCAGCGTTGGAGGAGAATGGACCCCCTACGAGCAGTACTTC. The gene calls are TRBV29-1 and TRBJ2-7, with D unclear. The CDR3 loop spans 14 amino acids. Trimming cost V 4 bases and J 2 bases, with 15 bases left between them. Per the germline V gene, CDR1 is SQVTM and CDR2 is ANQGSEA.